This entry describes one T cell receptor (beta chain). The target antigen is unknown. Germline V gene lookup returns CDR1 LGHNA and CDR2 YSLEER. The CDR3 extends over 15 amino acids. The germline V and J ends were trimmed by 4 bases and 2 bases, with 15 bases remaining between them. At the deep level, the assay was run. Sequencing was performed with immunoSEQ multiplex PCR; in TCRdb, only in-frame clones are kept and a portion is missing. The sample lists about 1,800,000 clones; roughly 94% were seen once. This entry is derived from a study of shared clonotypes between healthy human individuals. Naive-designated CD8 cells lacked CD45RO, were positively enriched for CCR7, and omitted terminally differentiated effector memory CD45RA+ cells. Whole-study findings and limits: The represented genetic and exposure-history diversity was limited by the small number of donors. Naive subsets, compared against memory subsets, generally had larger estimated richness values.

This sequence originates from a man between 18 and 35 years old in good health. The sample consisted of naive CD8+ T cells sorted from blood. V is TRBV4-3 and J is TRBJ2-7, with D possibly called TRBD1 or TRBD2 (5 bases each). The CDR3 nucleotides read TGCGCCAGCAGCCCGGGTGGGCAGGGACCCTACGAGCAGTACTTC. It encodes CASSPGGQGPYEQYF.